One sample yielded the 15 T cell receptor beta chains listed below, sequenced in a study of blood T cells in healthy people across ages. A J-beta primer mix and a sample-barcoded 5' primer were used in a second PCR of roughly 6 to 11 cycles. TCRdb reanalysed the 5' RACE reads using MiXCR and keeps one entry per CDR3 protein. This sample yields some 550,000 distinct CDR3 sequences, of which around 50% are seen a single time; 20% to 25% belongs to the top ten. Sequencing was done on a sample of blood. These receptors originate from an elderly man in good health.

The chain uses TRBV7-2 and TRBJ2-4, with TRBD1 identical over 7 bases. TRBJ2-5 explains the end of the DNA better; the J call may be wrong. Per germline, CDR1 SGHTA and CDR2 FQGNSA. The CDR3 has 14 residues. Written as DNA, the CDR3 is TGTGCCAGCAGCCCATATACAGGGGACGAGACCCAGTACTTC. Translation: CASSPYTGDETQYF.

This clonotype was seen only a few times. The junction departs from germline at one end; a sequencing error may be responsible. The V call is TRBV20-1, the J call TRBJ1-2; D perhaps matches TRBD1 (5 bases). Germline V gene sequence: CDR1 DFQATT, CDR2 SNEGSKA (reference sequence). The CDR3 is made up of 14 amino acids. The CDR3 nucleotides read TGCAGTGCTGTTCGCCGGGACTCTAACTATGGTTACACCTTC. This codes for CSAVRRDSNYGYTF.

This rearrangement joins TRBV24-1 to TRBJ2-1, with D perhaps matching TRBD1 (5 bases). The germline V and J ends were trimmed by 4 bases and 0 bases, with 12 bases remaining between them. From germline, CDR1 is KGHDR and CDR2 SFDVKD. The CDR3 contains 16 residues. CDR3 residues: CATSERQWSSYNEQFF. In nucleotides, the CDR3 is TGTGCCACCAGTGAACGACAGTGGAGCTCCTACAATGAGCAGTTCTTC.

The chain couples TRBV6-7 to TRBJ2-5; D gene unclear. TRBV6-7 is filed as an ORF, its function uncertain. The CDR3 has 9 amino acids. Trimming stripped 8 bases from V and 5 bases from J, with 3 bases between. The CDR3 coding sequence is TGTGCCAGCGCCGAGACCCAGTACTTC. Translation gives CASAETQYF.

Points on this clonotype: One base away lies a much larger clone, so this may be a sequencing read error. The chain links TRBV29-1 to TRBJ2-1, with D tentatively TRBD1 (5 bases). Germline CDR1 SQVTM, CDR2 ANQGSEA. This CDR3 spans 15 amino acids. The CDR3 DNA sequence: TGCAGCGTTGTGGGTGACAGAAGCTCCTACAAGGAGCAGTTCTTC. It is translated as CSVVGDRSSYKEQFF.

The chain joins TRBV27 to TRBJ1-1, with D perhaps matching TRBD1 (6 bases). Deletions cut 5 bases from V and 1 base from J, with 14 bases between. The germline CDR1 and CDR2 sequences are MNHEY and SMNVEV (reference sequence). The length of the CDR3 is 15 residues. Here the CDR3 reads CASSKGTSRNTEAFF. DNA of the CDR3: TGTGCCAGCAGTAAAGGGACATCCAGGAACACTGAAGCTTTCTTT.

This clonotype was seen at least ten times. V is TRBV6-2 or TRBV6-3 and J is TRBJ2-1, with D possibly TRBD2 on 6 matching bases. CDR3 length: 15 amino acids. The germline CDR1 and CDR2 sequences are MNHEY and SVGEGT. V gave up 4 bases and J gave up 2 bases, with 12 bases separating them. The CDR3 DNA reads TGTGCCAGCAGTTCGACTAGGGGTGCCTACAATGAGCAGTTCTTC. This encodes CASSSTRGAYNEQFF.

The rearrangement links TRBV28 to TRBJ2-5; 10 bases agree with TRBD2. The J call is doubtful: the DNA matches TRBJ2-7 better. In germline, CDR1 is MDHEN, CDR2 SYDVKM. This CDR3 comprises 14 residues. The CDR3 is CASRRSGRNYEQYF. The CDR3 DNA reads TGTGCCAGCCGTCGTAGCGGGAGGAACTACGAGCAGTACTTC.

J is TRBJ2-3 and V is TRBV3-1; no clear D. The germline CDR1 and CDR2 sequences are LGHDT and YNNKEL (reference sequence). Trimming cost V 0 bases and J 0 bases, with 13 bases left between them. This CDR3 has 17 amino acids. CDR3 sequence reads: CASSQDRETSSTDTQYF. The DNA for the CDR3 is TGTGCCAGCAGCCAAGATCGAGAGACGTCTAGCACAGATACGCAGTATTTT.

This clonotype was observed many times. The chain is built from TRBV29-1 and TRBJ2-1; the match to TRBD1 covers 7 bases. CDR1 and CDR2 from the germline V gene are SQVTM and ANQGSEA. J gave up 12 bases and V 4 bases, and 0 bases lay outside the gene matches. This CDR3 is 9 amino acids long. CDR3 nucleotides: TGCAGCGTTGGACAGGGGCAGTTCTTC. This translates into CSVGQGQFF.

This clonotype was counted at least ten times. CDR3 bases: TGTGCCAGCAGCTCTACAGCGGGAGCAACCTACGAGCAGTACTTC. Residues: CASSSTAGATYEQYF. The chain combines TRBV7-9 with TRBJ2-7; TRBD2 aligns across 8 bases. Germline trimming cut 4 bases from V and 2 bases from J; bases unmatched to any gene: 7. CDR1 and CDR2 (germline): SEHNR, FQNEAQ (reference sequence). This CDR3 has 15 residues.

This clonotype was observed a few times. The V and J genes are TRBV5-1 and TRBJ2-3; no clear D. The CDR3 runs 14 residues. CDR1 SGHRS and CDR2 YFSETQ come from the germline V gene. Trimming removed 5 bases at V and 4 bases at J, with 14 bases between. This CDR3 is CASSVAPGSDTQYF. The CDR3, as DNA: TGCGCCAGCAGTGTGGCCCCTGGGTCAGATACGCAGTATTTT.

In DNA, the CDR3 is TGTGCCAGCAGCCCACCCGGGACAGGGATTCACGAGCAGTACTTC. Residues: CASSPPGTGIHEQYF. The rearrangement uses TRBV28 and TRBJ2-4; TRBD1 matches 9 bases. The DNA end favors TRBJ2-7, so the J call may be wrong. The CDR3 covers 15 residues. CDR1 is MDHEN, CDR2 SYDVKM, per germline.

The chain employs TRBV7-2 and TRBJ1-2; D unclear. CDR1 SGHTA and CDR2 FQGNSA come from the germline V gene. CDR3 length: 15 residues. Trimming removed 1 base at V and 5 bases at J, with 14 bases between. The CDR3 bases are TGTGCCAGCAGCTTAGTTTCCGCGGTGGTGTATGGCTACACCTTC. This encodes CASSLVSAVVYGYTF. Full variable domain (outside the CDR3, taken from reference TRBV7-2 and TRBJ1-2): GAGVSQSPSNKVTEKGKDVELRCDPISGHTALYWYRQSLGQGLEFLIYFQGNSAPDKSGLPSDRFSAERTGGSVSTLTIQRTQQEDSAVYLCASSLVSAVVYGYTFGSGTRLTVV.

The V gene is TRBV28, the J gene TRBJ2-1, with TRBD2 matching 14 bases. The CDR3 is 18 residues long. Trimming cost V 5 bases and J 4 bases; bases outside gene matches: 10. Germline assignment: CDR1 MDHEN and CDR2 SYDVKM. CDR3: CASSGGLAGAIKYNEQFF. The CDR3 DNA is TGTGCCAGCAGTGGGGGACTAGCGGGAGCCATTAAGTACAATGAGCAGTTCTTC.